The 17 T cell receptor beta chains below all came from one sample that was sequenced in a study of prognosis after radiotherapy for stage I lung cancer. Multiplex PCR, run in two rounds, amplified TCR beta CDR3 from genomic DNA. First-round PCR amplification was performed with primers specific to each TRBV and TRBJ gene. Each CDR3 protein gets one entry after TCRdb re-called the multiplex PCR reads with MiXCR. The sample comprises about 20,000 distinct CDR3 sequences, more than 40% of which are singletons, and 30% to 35% rests with the top ten. Sequencing used PBMCs, obtained before or after stereotactic body radiation therapy (not recorded which). These receptors all stem from a donor over 45 with non-small cell lung cancer.

V usage is TRBV11-1 and J usage is TRBJ2-1, with 11 bases aligning to TRBD2. Germline V gene lookup returns CDR1 SGHAT and CDR2 FQDESV (reference sequence). V shed 5 bases and J 7 bases; nucleotides not matched to a gene: 13. The CDR3 covers 17 residues. Here the CDR3 reads CASSPGTSGVVENEQFF. For the CDR3, the DNA is TGTGCCAGCAGCCCCGGGACTAGCGGAGTTGTCGAGAATGAGCAGTTCTTC.

V gene TRBV7-8 combines with J gene TRBJ2-1; maybe TRBD1 (6 bases). Looked up from germline, CDR1 is SGHVS and CDR2 is FQNEAQ. Trimming removed 6 bases from V and 6 bases from J, with 21 bases in between. This CDR3 spans 16 amino acids. The CDR3 bases are TGTGCCAGCAGTCAAACTACAGGGTGCATGGGCAATGAGCAGTTCTTC. Protein sequence: CASSQTTGCMGNEQFF.

This clonotype came up once. Its ends do not fully match the called genes, so a read error is possible. CDR3 region: CASSLLGQGDTGELFF. DNA for the CDR3: TGTGCCAGCAGCTTGTTGGGACAGGGGGACACCGGGGAGCTGTTTTTT. This sequence joins TRBV5-1 and TRBJ2-2; 11 positions match TRBD1. The CDR3 is 16 amino acids. Germline V gene sequence: CDR1 SGHRS, CDR2 YFSETQ.

This clonotype was seen a few times. It may be a read error: a sequence one base away is much more abundant. V gene TRBV5-4 combines with J gene TRBJ1-4; TRBD1 might be the D (5 bases). Germline V gene lookup returns CDR1 SGHNT and CDR2 YYREEE (reference sequence). The CDR3 extends over 14 amino acids. The CDR3: CSSSRDPSNEKLFF. The CDR3 nucleotides read TGTTCCAGCAGTCGGGACCCAAGTAATGAAAAACTGTTTTTT.

This clonotype has at least ten counts. The chain joins TRBV28 to TRBJ2-7; 7 positions agree with TRBD2. CDR3 length: 12 residues. The J segment lost 1 base and the V segment lost 9 bases, leaving 3 bases of the junction unmatched. The germline CDR1 and CDR2 sequences are MDHEN and SYDVKM. CDR3 protein: CASLGGSYEQYF. As DNA, the CDR3 is TGTGCCAGTTTGGGGGGGTCCTACGAGCAGTACTTC.

Many counts were recorded for this clonotype. The V and J genes are TRBV18 and TRBJ1-5; D not certain. Germline V gene lookup returns CDR1 KGHSH and CDR2 LQKENI. Trimming removed 1 base at V and 1 base at J, with 8 bases between. CDR3 size: 15 residues. CDR3 nucleotides: TGTGCCAGCTCACCACAAGGACCCAGCAATCAGCCCCAGCATTTT. Its protein is CASSPQGPSNQPQHF.

The chain employs TRBV27 and TRBJ2-3, with unresolved D. The CDR3 contains 12 residues. The germline CDR1 and CDR2 sequences are MNHEY and SMNVEV (reference sequence). Trimming removed 10 bases from V and 5 bases from J, with 13 bases in between. CDR3 DNA: TGTGCCACCCTACATTACCAAGATACGCAGTATTTT. This gives the protein CATLHYQDTQYF.

The chain carries TRBV27 and TRBJ2-7, with 9 bases lining up with TRBD1. This CDR3 is built from 13 residues. Germline V CDR1 and CDR2: MNHEY, SMNVEV (reference sequence). J was trimmed by 13 bases and V by 4 bases; bases with no gene match: 11. The CDR3 sequence: CASSWDREGDHYF. In DNA, the CDR3 is TGTGCCAGCAGTTGGGACAGGGAAGGCGATCATTACTTC.

This clonotype was seen repeatedly, ten times or more. The chain employs TRBV5-4 and TRBJ1-2, with no clear D. CDR3 length equals 14 residues. Germline V CDR1 and CDR2: SGHNT, YYREEE (reference sequence). V was trimmed by 4 bases and J by 4 bases, leaving 14 bases between them. The CDR3 protein is CASSLNDPGYGYTF. The CDR3 region has the DNA TGTGCCAGCAGCCTGAACGACCCGGGCTATGGCTACACCTTC.

This chain connects TRBV6-1 to TRBJ1-2; 7 bases agree with TRBD1. CDR1 MNHNS and CDR2 SASEGT come from the germline V gene. The CDR3 length is 15 residues. Trimming removed 4 bases from V and 4 bases from J; junction bases left unmatched: 9. CDR3 region: CASSGHGTEFYGYTF. CDR3 in DNA: TGTGCCAGCAGTGGACACGGGACAGAGTTCTATGGCTACACCTTC.

Details on this clonotype: This may come from a read error, since a much larger clone is one base off. This chain links TRBV4-1 with TRBJ1-1; D remains unclear. V dropped 5 bases and J dropped 5 bases, with 18 bases sitting between them. Germline CDR1 reads MGHRA; CDR2 reads YSYEKL. The length of the CDR3 is 15 residues. For the CDR3, the DNA is TGCGCCAGCAGCACCGGGTCGGGGATGAGGACTGAAGCTTTCTTT. This translates into CASSTGSGMRTEAFF.

V and J are TRBV9 and TRBJ2-5, with 8 nucleotides matching TRBD2. The CDR3 contains 14 residues. V shed 0 bases and J 8 bases; nucleotides not matched to a gene: 6. Per germline, CDR1 SGDLS and CDR2 YYNGEE. CDR3: CASSVDTGGDTQYF. The DNA for the CDR3 is TGTGCCAGCAGCGTAGACACGGGAGGGGATACCCAGTACTTC.

There are a few counts of this clonotype. Possible read error: a much larger clone is one base away. The chain links TRBV12-3 or TRBV12-4 to TRBJ2-5; D remains unclear. The CDR3 has 13 amino acids. Trimming removed 6 bases at V and 1 base at J, with 9 bases between. The CDR3 sequence: CASRPTSQETQYF. In DNA, the CDR3 is TGTGCCAGCAGACCGACATCCCAAGAGACCCAGTACTTC.

This clonotype was detected ten times or more. V and J are TRBV30 and TRBJ1-6; a weak D match, TRBD1 (5 bases). CDR3 length: 16 amino acids. Trimming took off 0 bases at V and 7 bases at J, with 16 bases between the two ends. In germline, CDR1 is GTSNPN, CDR2 SVGIG (reference sequence). This CDR3 is CAWSVRVGVRNSPLHF. The CDR3 bases are TGTGCCTGGAGTGTACGAGTAGGGGTGAGGAATTCACCCCTCCACTTT.

In the case of this clonotype: Mismatch with germline at one junction end may stem from a read error. The chain links TRBV20-1 to TRBJ2-3; perhaps TRBD2 as D (6 bases). The germline V gene encodes CDR1 DFQATT and CDR2 SNEGSKA (reference sequence). The CDR3 runs 16 residues. CDR3 sequence: CSARDYSGVSTDTQYF. The DNA for the CDR3 is TGCAGCGCTAGAGATTATTCGGGAGTAAGCACAGATACGCAGTATTTT.

This clonotype showed up many times. The CDR3 DNA is TGCGCCAGCAGCCAAGGAACTAGCGGATACAATGAGCAGTTCTTC. Protein sequence: CASSQGTSGYNEQFF. This chain joins TRBV4-1 and TRBJ2-1; TRBD2 aligns across 8 bases. CDR3 length: 15 amino acids. Germline values: CDR1 MGHRA, CDR2 YSYEKL. J gave up 4 bases and V 1 base, and 3 bases lay outside the gene matches.

This chain joins TRBV3-1 and TRBJ1-1; D not resolved. V shed 4 bases and J shed 1 base, with 7 bases lying between them. This CDR3 has 13 residues. The germline V gene encodes CDR1 LGHDT and CDR2 YNNKEL (reference sequence). This CDR3 reads CASSRAKNTEAFF. DNA of the CDR3: TGTGCCAGCAGCCGAGCGAAGAACACTGAAGCTTTCTTT.